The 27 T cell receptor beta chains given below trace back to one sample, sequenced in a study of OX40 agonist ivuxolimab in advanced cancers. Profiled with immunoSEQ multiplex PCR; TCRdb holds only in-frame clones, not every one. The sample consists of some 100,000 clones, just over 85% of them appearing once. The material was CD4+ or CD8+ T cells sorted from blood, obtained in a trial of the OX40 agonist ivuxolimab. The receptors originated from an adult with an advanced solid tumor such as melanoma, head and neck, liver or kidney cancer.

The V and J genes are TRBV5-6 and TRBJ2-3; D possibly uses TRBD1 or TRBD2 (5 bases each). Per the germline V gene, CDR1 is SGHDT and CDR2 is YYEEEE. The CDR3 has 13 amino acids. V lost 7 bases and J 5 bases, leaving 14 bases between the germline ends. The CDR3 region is CASCRDQGDTQYF. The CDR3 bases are TGTGCCAGCTGCCGGGACCAGGGAGATACGCAGTATTTT.

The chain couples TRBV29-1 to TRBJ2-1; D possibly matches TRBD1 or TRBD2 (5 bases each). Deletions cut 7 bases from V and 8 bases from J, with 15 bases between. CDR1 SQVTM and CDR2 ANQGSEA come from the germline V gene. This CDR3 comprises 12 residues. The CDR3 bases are TGCAGCGCTAGAGCAGGGAGCGATGAGCAGTTCTTC. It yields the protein CSARAGSDEQFF.

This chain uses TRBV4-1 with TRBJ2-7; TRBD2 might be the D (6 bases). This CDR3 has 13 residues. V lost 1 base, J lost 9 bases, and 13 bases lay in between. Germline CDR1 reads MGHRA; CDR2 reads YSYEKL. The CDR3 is CASSQATGVWQYF. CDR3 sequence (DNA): TGCGCCAGCAGCCAAGCCACGGGGGTGTGGCAGTACTTC.

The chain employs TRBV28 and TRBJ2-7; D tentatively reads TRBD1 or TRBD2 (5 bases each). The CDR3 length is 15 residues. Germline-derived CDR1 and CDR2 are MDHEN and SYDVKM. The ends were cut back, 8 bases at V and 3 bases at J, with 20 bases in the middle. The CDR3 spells CASVSGAETHYEQYF. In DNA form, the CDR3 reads TGTGCCAGCGTTTCCGGGGCAGAAACTCACTACGAGCAGTACTTC.

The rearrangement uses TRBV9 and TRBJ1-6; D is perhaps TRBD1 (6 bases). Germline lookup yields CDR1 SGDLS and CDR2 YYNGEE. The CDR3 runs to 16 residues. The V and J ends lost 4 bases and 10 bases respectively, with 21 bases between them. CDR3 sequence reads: CASSPPGAGVGSPLHF. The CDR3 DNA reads TGTGCCAGCAGCCCGCCCGGGGCAGGGGTTGGGTCACCCCTCCACTTT.

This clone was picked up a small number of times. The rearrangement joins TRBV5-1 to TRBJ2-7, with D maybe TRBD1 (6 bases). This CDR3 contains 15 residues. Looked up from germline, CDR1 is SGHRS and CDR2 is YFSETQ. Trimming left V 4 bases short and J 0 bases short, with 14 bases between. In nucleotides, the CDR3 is TGCGCCAGCAGCCCAGGACAGCCGAGCTCCTACGAGCAGTACTTC. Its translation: CASSPGQPSSYEQYF.

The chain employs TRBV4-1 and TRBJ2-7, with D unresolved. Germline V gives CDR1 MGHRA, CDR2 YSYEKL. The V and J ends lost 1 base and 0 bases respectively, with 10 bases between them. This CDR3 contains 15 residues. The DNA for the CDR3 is TGCGCCAGCAGCCAAGCGGTCTTTAGCTCCTACGAGCAGTACTTC. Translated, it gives CASSQAVFSSYEQYF.

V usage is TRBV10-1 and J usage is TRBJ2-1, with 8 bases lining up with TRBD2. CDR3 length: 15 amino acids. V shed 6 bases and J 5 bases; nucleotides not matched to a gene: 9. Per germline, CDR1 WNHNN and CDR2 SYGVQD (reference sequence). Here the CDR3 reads CASSKSLAGHNEQFF. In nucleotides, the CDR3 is TGCGCCAGCAGCAAGTCGCTAGCGGGCCACAATGAGCAGTTCTTC.

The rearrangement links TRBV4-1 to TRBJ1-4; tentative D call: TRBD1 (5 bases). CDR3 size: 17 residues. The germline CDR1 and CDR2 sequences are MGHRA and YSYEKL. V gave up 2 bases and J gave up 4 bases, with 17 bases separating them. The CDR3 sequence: CASSQPAPQGSNEKLFF. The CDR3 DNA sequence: TGCGCCAGCAGCCAACCAGCCCCCCAGGGCAGTAATGAAAAACTGTTTTTT.

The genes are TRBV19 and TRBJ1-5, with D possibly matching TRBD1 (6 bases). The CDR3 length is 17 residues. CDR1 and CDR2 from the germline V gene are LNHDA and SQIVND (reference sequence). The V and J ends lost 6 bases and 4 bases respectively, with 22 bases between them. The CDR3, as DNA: TGTGCCAGTAGCCCTACCGACGGGGGGCCGAGGAATCAGCCCCAGCATTTT. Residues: CASSPTDGGPRNQPQHF.

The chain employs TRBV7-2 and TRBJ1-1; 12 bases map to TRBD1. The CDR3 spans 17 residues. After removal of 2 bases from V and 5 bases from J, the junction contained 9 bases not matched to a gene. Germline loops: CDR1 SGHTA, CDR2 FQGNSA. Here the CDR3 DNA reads TGTGCCAGCAGCTTAACAAGGGACAGGGGGCAAGGTACTGAAGCTTTCTTT. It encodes CASSLTRDRGQGTEAFF.

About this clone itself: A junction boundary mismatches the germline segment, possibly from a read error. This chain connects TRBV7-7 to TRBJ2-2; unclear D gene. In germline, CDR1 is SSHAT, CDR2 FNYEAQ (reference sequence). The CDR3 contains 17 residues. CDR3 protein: CASSQVLRATNTGELFF. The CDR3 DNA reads TGTGCTAGCAGCCAGGTCTTGCGTGCAACGAACACCGGGGAGCTGTTTTTT.

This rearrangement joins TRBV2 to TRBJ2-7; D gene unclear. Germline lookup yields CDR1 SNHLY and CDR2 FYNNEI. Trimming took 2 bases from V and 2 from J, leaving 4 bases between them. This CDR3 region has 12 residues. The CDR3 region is CASSEITYEQYF. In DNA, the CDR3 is TGTGCCAGCAGTGAAATAACCTACGAGCAGTACTTC.

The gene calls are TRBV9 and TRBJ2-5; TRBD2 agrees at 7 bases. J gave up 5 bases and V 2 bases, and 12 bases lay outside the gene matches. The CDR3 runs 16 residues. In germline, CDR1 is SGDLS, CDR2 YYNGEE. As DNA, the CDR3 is TGTGCCAGCAGCGTGGAGGGCGGCGGGAGATATGAGACCCAGTACTTC. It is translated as CASSVEGGGRYETQYF. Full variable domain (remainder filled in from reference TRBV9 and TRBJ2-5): DSGVTQTPKHLITATGQRVTLRCSPRSGDLSVYWYQQSLDQGLQFLIQYYNGEERAKGNILERFSAQQFPDLHSELNLSSLELGDSALYFCASSVEGGGRYETQYFGPGTRLLVL.

The CDR3 here is CASSISLAGALVSTDTQYF. As DNA, the CDR3 is TGTGCCAGTAGTATTTCGCTGGCGGGAGCTTTAGTTTCAACAGATACGCAGTATTTT. The chain links TRBV19 to TRBJ2-3; 7 nucleotides align to TRBD2. Germline loops: CDR1 LNHDA, CDR2 SQIVND (reference sequence). V shed 3 bases and J 3 bases; nucleotides not matched to a gene: 18. There are 19 residues in the CDR3.

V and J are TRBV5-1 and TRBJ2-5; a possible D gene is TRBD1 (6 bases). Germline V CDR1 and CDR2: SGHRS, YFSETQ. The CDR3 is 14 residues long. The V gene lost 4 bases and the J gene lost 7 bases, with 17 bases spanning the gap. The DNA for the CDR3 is TGCGCCAGCAGCCTCGGGACAAACGATCGGACCCAGTACTTC. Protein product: CASSLGTNDRTQYF.

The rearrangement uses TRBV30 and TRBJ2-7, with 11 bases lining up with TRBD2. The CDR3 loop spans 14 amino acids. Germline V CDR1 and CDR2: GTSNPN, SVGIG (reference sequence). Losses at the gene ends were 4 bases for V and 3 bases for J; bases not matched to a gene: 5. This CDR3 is CAWTRTSGLYEQYF. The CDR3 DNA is TGTGCCTGGACTCGGACTAGCGGGCTCTACGAGCAGTACTTC.

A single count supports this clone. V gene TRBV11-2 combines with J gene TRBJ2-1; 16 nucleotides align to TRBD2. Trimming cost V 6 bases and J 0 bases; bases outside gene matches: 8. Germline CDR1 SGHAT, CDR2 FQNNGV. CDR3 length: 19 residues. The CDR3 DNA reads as TGTGCCAGCAGAACTCCGGGACTAGCGGGAGGGAGCTCCTACAATGAGCAGTTCTTC. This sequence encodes CASRTPGLAGGSSYNEQFF.

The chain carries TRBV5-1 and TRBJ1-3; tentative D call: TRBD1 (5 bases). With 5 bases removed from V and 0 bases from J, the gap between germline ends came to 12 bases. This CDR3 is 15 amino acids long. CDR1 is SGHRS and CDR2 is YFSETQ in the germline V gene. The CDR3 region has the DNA TGCGCCAGCAGAATCTGGACATCCTCTGGAAACACCATATATTTT. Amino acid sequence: CASRIWTSSGNTIYF.

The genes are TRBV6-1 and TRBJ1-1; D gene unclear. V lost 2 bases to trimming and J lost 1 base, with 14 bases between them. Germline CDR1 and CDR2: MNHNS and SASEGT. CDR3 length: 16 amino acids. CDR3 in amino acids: CASSELGSLRNTEAFF. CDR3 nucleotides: TGTGCCAGCAGTGAACTGGGGTCGCTGAGGAACACTGAAGCTTTCTTT.

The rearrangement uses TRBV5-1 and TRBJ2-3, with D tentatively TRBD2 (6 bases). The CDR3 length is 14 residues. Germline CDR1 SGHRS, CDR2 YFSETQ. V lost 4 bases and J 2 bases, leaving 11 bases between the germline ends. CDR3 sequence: CASSRLENTDTQYF. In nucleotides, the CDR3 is TGCGCCAGCAGCAGACTAGAGAACACAGATACGCAGTATTTT.

The CDR3: CASSPLAGYTF. Written as DNA, the CDR3 is TGTGCCAGCAGCCCCCTGGCCGGCTACACCTTC. The chain is built from TRBV7-9 and TRBJ1-2; D is unclear. V was trimmed by 5 bases and J by 8 bases, leaving 9 bases between them. The length of the CDR3 is 11 residues. Germline V CDR1 and CDR2: SEHNR, FQNEAQ (reference sequence).

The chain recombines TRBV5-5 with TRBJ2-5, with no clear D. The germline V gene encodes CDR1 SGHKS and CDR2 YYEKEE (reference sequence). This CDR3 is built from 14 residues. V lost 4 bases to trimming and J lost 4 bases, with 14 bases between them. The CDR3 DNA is TGTGCCAGCAGCCAAACCGTGGGATCAGAGACCCAGTACTTC. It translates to CASSQTVGSETQYF.

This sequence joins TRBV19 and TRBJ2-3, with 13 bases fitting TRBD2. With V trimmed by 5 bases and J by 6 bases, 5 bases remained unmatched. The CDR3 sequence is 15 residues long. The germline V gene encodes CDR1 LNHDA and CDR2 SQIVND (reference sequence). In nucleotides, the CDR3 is TGTGCCAGTAGTGTCGGGACTAGCGGGACCGATACGCAGTATTTT. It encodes CASSVGTSGTDTQYF.

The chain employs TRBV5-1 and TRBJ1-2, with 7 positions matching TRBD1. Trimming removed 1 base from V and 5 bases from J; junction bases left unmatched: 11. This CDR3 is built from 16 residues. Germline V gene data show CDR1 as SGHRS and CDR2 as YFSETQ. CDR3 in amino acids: CASSLSVDRDYYGYTF. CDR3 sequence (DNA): TGCGCCAGCAGCTTGTCTGTAGACAGGGATTATTATGGCTACACCTTC.

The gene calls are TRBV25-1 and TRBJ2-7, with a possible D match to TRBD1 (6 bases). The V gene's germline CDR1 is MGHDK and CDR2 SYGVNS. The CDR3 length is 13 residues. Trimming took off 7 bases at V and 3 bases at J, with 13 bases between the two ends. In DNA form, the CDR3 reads TGTGCCAGCATAGACAGGAATGGCTACGAGCAGTACTTC. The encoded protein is CASIDRNGYEQYF.

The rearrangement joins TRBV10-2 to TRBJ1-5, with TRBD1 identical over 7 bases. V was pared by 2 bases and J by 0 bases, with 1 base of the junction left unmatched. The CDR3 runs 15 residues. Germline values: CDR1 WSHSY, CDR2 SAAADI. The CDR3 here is CASSEGQDSNQPQHF. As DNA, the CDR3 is TGCGCCAGCAGTGAGGGACAGGATAGCAATCAGCCCCAGCATTTT.